This TCR beta chain was sequenced during a study of T cell responses to AZD1222 COVID-19 vaccine. In germline, CDR1 is SGHTA, CDR2 FQGNSA. This CDR3 has 14 residues. The V end lost 7 bases, the J end lost 4 bases, and 16 bases lay between the germline ends. Assay used: immunoSEQ multiplex PCR; TCRdb lists only in-frame clones, some missing. The sample carries roughly 150,000 clones, 85% to 95% recorded once. The chain uses TRBV7-2 and TRBJ1-1, with D maybe TRBD1 (5 bases). The input for sequencing was peripheral blood, taken on day 0 of AZD1222 vaccination. This TCR came from an adult in good health. The CDR3 protein is CASTLRGTVTEAFF. For the CDR3, the DNA is TGTGCCAGCACCCTTAGAGGGACGGTCACTGAAGCTTTCTTT.